These 23 T cell receptor beta chains originate from one sample sequenced in a study of shared clonotypes between healthy human individuals. The table came from immunoSEQ multiplex PCR; TCRdb's copy has only in-frame clones and leaves some out. The table records millions of clones, around 95% of them present only once. The specimen was naive CD4+ T cells sorted from blood. Described subset: CD45RA+ positively selected. The receptors were gathered from a man younger than 30 in good health.

J is TRBJ1-4 and V is TRBV4-1; TRBD1 matches 7 bases. Per the germline V gene, CDR1 is MGHRA and CDR2 is YSYEKL. This CDR3 is 14 amino acids long. With 3 bases clipped from V and 5 bases from J, the junction kept 3 bases outside the gene matches. CDR3 nucleotides: TGCGCCAGCAGCCAGACAGGGCTGAATGAAAAACTGTTTTTT. It is translated as CASSQTGLNEKLFF.

This chain joins TRBV30 and TRBJ2-7, with D uncertain. V dropped 3 bases and J dropped 5 bases, with 11 bases sitting between them. This CDR3 contains 12 residues. The V gene's germline CDR1 is GTSNPN and CDR2 SVGIG (reference sequence). The CDR3 spells CAWSTGLHEQYF. As DNA, the CDR3 is TGTGCCTGGAGCACCGGGCTCCACGAGCAGTACTTC.

A note on this clone: Other DNA sequences in the same sample also yield this CDR3. The V gene is TRBV6-5, the J gene TRBJ2-3, with D perhaps assigned TRBD1 or TRBD2 (5 bases each). Trimming pared 11 bases from V and 0 bases from J, leaving 15 bases between. Per germline, CDR1 MNHEY and CDR2 SVGAGI. The CDR3 covers 14 residues. CDR3 sequence: CASSPGRSTDTQYF. CDR3 nucleotides: TGTGCCTCATCTCCGGGACGGAGCACAGATACGCAGTATTTT.

This clone was counted a single time. The genes are TRBV6-1 and TRBJ1-3; 8 bases align to TRBD1. Trimming took 4 bases from V and 4 from J; bases not matched to a gene: 6. The CDR3 runs to 15 residues. The V gene's germline CDR1 is MNHNS and CDR2 SASEGT. The CDR3 nucleotides read TGTGCCAGCAGTGGCCAGGGGGCTTGGGGAAACACCATATATTTT. Protein product: CASSGQGAWGNTIYF.

The V call is TRBV28, the J call TRBJ2-7, with D possibly matching TRBD2 (5 bases). The germline gives CDR1 MDHEN, CDR2 SYDVKM. The CDR3 sequence is 14 residues long. V lost 8 bases to trimming and J lost 0 bases, with 14 bases between them. CDR3 sequence: CASRRIGSSYEQYF. CDR3 nucleotides: TGTGCCAGCCGGAGGATCGGCAGCTCCTACGAGCAGTACTTC.

The J gene is TRBJ1-1, the V gene TRBV28; the D is unclear. The germline V gene encodes CDR1 MDHEN and CDR2 SYDVKM. The CDR3 totals 12 residues. The ends were cut back, 4 bases at V and 11 bases at J, with 14 bases in the middle. The CDR3 spells CASSSIGDRAFF. The CDR3 bases are TGTGCCAGCAGTTCAATCGGAGATAGGGCTTTCTTT.

The rearrangement links TRBV6-6 to TRBJ1-2, with D possibly TRBD1 on 6 matching bases. Deletions cut 2 bases from V and 8 bases from J, with 15 bases between. CDR3 length equals 14 residues. The germline gives CDR1 MNHNY, CDR2 SVGAGI (reference sequence). The CDR3 reads CASSYALGAEGYTF. In nucleotides, the CDR3 is TGTGCCAGCAGTTACGCCCTGGGGGCGGAGGGCTACACCTTC.

The chain is built from TRBV30 and TRBJ2-6; a possible D gene is TRBD2 (6 bases). CDR3 length equals 18 residues. Trimming shortened V by 3 bases and J by 0 bases, and 18 bases separated the two germline ends. Germline CDR1 and CDR2: GTSNPN and SVGIG (reference sequence). The chain's CDR3 is CAWREGNRLISGANVLTF. The CDR3, as DNA: TGTGCCTGGAGGGAGGGAAACAGACTTATCTCTGGGGCCAACGTCCTGACTTTC.

This chain connects TRBV7-2 to TRBJ1-6; D is undetermined. The germline CDR1 and CDR2 sequences are SGHTA and FQGNSA. The ends were cut back, 1 base at V and 12 bases at J, with 13 bases in the middle. The CDR3 runs to 14 residues. This chain's CDR3 is CASSLEGLLGPLHF. Here the CDR3 DNA reads TGTGCCAGCAGCTTAGAGGGATTATTGGGACCCCTCCACTTT.

The V gene is TRBV7-9, the J gene TRBJ2-5; 14 bases align to TRBD2. Germline assignment: CDR1 SEHNR and CDR2 FQNEAQ (reference sequence). CDR3 length: 19 residues. The junction had 11 bases not matched to a gene; V was cut back by 5 bases and J by 0 bases. CDR3 in amino acids: CASSEGTSGGQGYQETQYF. CDR3 nucleotides: TGTGCCAGCAGCGAAGGGACTAGCGGGGGCCAGGGGTACCAAGAGACCCAGTACTTC.

The chain couples TRBV28 to TRBJ2-5; the match to TRBD1 covers 10 bases. With V trimmed by 7 bases and J by 1 base, 6 bases remained unmatched. The CDR3 is 15 residues long. Germline assignment: CDR1 MDHEN and CDR2 SYDVKM. The CDR3: CASKNGQGVQETQYF. CDR3 coding DNA: TGTGCCAGCAAGAATGGACAGGGGGTCCAAGAGACCCAGTACTTC.

The gene calls are TRBV7-2 and TRBJ2-6; 7 bases agree with TRBD1. CDR1 is SGHTA and CDR2 is FQGNSA in the germline V gene. The junction had 9 bases not matched to a gene; V was cut back by 2 bases and J by 2 bases. The CDR3 runs 18 residues. In DNA, the CDR3 is TGTGCCAGCAGCTTACATCACAGGGGTTTGACTGGGGCCAACGTCCTGACTTTC. Translation: CASSLHHRGLTGANVLTF.

The rearrangement links TRBV1 to TRBJ2-1. TRBV1 is a recognized pseudogene. The CDR3 sequence is 16 residues long. CDR3: CTSSHLRDGDYNEQFF. The CDR3 region has the DNA TGCACCAGCAGCCATCTGAGAGATGGGGACTACAATGAGCAGTTCTTC.

The chain links TRBV5-7 to TRBJ2-6, with D possibly TRBD2 on 6 matching bases. TRBV5-7 is given ORF status, its function remaining uncertain. The CDR3 consists of 16 residues. V was trimmed by 2 bases and J by 3 bases, leaving 12 bases between them. This CDR3 is CASSLAGSFGANVLTF. The CDR3 bases are TGTGCCAGCAGCTTAGCGGGTTCATTTGGGGCCAACGTCCTGACTTTC.

With regard to this clone: Other DNA sequences in the same sample also yield this CDR3. V and J are TRBV6-5 and TRBJ2-3; D is unclear. V dropped 5 bases and J dropped 1 base, with 7 bases sitting between them. Germline V gives CDR1 MNHEY, CDR2 SVGAGI. The CDR3 contains 13 residues. CDR3: CASSAPGTDTQYF. The CDR3 region has the DNA TGTGCCAGCAGTGCGCCAGGCACAGATACGCAGTATTTT.

This chain joins TRBV10-3 and TRBJ2-7; D unclear. CDR1 and CDR2 (germline): ENHRY, SYGVKD. The CDR3 is 14 amino acids. V lost 6 bases, J lost 2 bases, and 14 bases lay in between. CDR3 DNA sequence: TGTGCCATCAGCAGACTTCCAGGTACCTACGAGCAGTACTTC. It encodes CAISRLPGTYEQYF.

The rearrangement uses TRBV10-3 and TRBJ2-2, with 7 bases lining up with TRBD1. With 5 bases clipped from V and 6 bases from J, the junction kept 6 bases outside the gene matches. The germline V gene encodes CDR1 ENHRY and CDR2 SYGVKD. The CDR3 consists of 14 residues. The CDR3 bases are TGTGCCATCAGTCTTTTAGGGGGCGCCGGGGAGCTGTTTTTT. Translation: CAISLLGGAGELFF.

V gene TRBV5-1 combines with J gene TRBJ1-5; possible D gene TRBD1, 5 bases. CDR3 size: 16 residues. V lost 4 bases and J 4 bases, leaving 18 bases between the germline ends. Germline V gene data show CDR1 as SGHRS and CDR2 as YFSETQ. The CDR3 region is CASSTGDTGLNQPQHF. CDR3 nucleotide sequence: TGCGCCAGCAGCACTGGAGATACAGGACTAAATCAGCCCCAGCATTTT.

Comments on this clone: Other DNA sequences of this sample code for an identical CDR3. The chain is built from TRBV18 and TRBJ1-1; D is perhaps TRBD1 (6 bases). The CDR3 length is 14 residues. CDR1 and CDR2 from the germline V gene are KGHSH and LQKENI. V lost 1 base and J lost 4, with 10 bases in between. The CDR3, as DNA: TGTGCCAGCTCACCACAGGGGGTCGGCACTGAAGCTTTCTTT. Encoded protein: CASSPQGVGTEAFF.

V and J are TRBV29-1 and TRBJ1-2; 9 bases are shared with TRBD1. The J segment lost 6 bases and the V segment lost 1 base, leaving 6 bases of the junction unmatched. Germline V lookup: CDR1 SQVTM, CDR2 ANQGSEA. CDR3 size: 14 residues. CDR3 bases: TGCAGCGTTGAAGGGTACAGGGGGCTGAATGGCTACACCTTC. This sequence encodes CSVEGYRGLNGYTF.

The chain combines TRBV5-6 with TRBJ2-7; 9 positions match TRBD1. This CDR3 contains 14 residues. Germline CDR1 reads SGHDT; CDR2 reads YYEEEE. Losses at the gene ends were 4 bases for V and 3 bases for J; bases not matched to a gene: 5. CDR3 residues: CASSRDRVFYEQYF. CDR3 bases: TGTGCCAGCAGCCGGGACAGGGTTTTCTACGAGCAGTACTTC.

The rearrangement joins TRBV6-5 to TRBJ2-2, with D perhaps matching TRBD1 (5 bases). This CDR3 has 14 residues. CDR1 MNHEY and CDR2 SVGAGI come from the germline V gene. Trimming removed 6 bases at V and 4 bases at J, with 12 bases between. The CDR3 sequence: CASSKGAVTGELFF. The CDR3 DNA reads TGTGCCAGCAGCAAAGGGGCGGTCACCGGGGAGCTGTTTTTT.

CDR3 sequence: CASRSSGTGTYEQYF. The CDR3 nucleotides read TGTGCCAGTAGGTCCTCCGGGACTGGGACCTACGAGCAGTACTTC. The gene calls are TRBV19 and TRBJ2-7; D is perhaps TRBD2 (6 bases). CDR3 length: 15 amino acids. Germline V gene sequence: CDR1 LNHDA, CDR2 SQIVND (reference sequence). V lost 6 bases and J lost 2, with 17 bases in between.